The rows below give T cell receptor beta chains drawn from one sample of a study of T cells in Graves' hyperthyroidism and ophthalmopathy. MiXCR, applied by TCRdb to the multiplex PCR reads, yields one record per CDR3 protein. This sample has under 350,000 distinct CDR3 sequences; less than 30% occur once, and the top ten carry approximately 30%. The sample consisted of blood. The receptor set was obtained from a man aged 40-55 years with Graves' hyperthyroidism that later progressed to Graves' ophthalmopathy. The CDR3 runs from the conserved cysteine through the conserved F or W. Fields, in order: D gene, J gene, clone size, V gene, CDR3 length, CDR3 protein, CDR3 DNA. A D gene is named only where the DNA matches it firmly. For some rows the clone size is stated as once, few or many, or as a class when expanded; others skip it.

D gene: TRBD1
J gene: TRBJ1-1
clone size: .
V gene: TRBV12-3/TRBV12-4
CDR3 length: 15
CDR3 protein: CASSLAGQKNTEAFF
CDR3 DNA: TGTGCCAGCAGTTTAGCGGGACAGAAGAACACTGAAGCTTTCTTT

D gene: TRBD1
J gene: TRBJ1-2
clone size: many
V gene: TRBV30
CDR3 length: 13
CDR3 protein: CAWNRGGYHGYTF
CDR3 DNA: TGTGCCTGGAACAGGGGCGGCTATCATGGCTACACCTTC

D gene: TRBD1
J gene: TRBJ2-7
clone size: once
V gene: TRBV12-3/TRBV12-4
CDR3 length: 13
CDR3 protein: CASSASSKGQRYF
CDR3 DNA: TGTGCCAGCAGTGCCTCAAGTAAGGGACAGCGGTACTTC

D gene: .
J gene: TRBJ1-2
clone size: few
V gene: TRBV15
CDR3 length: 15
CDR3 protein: CATSRDGGGVDGYTF
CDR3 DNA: TGTGCCACCAGCAGAGATGGAGGAGGGGTTGATGGCTACACCTTC

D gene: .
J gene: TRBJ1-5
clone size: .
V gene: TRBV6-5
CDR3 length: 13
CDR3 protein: CASSYSRYQPQHF
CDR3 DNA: TGTGCCAGCAGTTACTCGCGGTATCAGCCCCAGCATTTT

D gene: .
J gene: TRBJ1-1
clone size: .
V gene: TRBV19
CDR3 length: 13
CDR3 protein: CASIGVRNTEAFF
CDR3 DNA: TGTGCCAGTATAGGAGTACGGAACACTGAAGCTTTCTTT

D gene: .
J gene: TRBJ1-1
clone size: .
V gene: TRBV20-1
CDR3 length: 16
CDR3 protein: CSARDQSKQGNTEAFF
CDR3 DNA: TGCAGTGCTAGAGACCAATCGAAACAGGGGAACACTGAAGCTTTCTTT

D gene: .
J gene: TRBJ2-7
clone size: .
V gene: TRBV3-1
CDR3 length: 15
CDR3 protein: CASSQAGGGPYEQYF
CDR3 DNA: TGTGCCAGCAGCCAAGCAGGAGGGGGACCCTACGAGCAGTACTTC

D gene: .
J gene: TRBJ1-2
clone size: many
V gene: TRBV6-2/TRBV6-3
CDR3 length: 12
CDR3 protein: CASRTVGYGYTF
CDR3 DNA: TGTGCCAGCAGAACCGTCGGTTATGGCTACACCTTC

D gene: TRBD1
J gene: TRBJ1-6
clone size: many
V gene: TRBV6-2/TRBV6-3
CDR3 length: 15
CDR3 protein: CASSLSRGIGSPLHF
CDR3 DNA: TGTGCCAGCAGCCTCAGCAGGGGGATCGGTTCACCCCTCCACTTT

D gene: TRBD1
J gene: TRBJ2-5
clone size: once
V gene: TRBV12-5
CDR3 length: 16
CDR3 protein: CASASPARGIQETQYF
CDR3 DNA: TGTGCTAGTGCAAGCCCGGCCAGGGGGATTCAAGAGACCCAGTACTTC

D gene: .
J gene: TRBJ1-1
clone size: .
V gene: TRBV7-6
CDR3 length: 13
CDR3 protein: CASSWETNTEAFF
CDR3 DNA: TGTGCCAGCAGCTGGGAGACGAACACTGAAGCTTTCTTT

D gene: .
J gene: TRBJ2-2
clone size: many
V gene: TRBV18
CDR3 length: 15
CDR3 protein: CASSPRSAFTGELFF
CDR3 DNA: TGTGCCAGCTCACCACGGTCCGCATTCACCGGGGAGCTGTTTTTT

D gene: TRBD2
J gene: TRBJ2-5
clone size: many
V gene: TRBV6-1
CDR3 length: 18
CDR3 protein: CASSEPPLAGEYQETQYF
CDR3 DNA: TGTGCCAGCAGTGAACCCCCACTAGCGGGAGAGTACCAAGAGACCCAGTACTTC

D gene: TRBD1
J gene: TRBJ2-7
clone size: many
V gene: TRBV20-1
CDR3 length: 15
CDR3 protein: CSARDLVRQGYEQYF
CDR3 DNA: TGCAGTGCTAGAGATCTCGTGAGACAGGGCTACGAGCAGTACTTC

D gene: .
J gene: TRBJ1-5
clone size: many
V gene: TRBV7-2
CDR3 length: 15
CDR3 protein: CASSTRDGGLGPQHF
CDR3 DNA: TGTGCCAGCAGCACTCGGGACGGGGGGTTGGGGCCCCAGCATTTT

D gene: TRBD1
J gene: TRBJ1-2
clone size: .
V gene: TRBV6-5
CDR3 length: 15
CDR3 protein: CASSYSGQADYGYTF
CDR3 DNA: TGTGCCAGCAGTTACTCAGGACAGGCAGACTATGGCTACACCTTC